The clone carrying this T cell receptor beta chain was counted a few times. This entry comes from a study of blood T cell repertoires in COVID-19. In the authors' workflow: Quantification of nucleated cells was approximated via reference gene primer amplification. TCRdb's copy holds only in-frame clones and misses some; the assay was immunoSEQ multiplex PCR. The D gene and trimming were derived from the DNA, and the V and J assignments and clone size from that table. The sample lists 360,000 or so clones; around nine tenths were seen once. Donors were grouped by their self-reported clinical history. The germline V gene encodes CDR1 MNHEY and CDR2 SVGAGI. This CDR3 has 15 amino acids. V shed 0 bases and J shed 3 bases, with 12 bases lying between them.

This receptor was identified in a woman between 25 and 40 years old who had recovered from COVID-19. Sequences were obtained from PBMCs or T cells enriched from blood (not recorded which). J is TRBJ2-7 and V is TRBV6-5, with D possibly matching TRBD2 (5 bases). The DNA of the CDR3 is TGTGCCAGCAGTTACTCGTACGGGGAAAACTACGAGCAGTACTTC. It is translated as CASSYSYGENYEQYF.